One TCR beta chain is described in this entry. Its cognate antigen is unknown. Expressed TCRB transcripts were sequenced because the entire RNA isolate underwent reverse transcription. Assay used: immunoSEQ multiplex PCR; TCRdb lists only in-frame clones, some missing. The data hold more than 150,000 clones, with approximately 8.4% observed a single time. This entry belongs to a study of beta chain features in type 1 diabetes. CDR3 length: 13 amino acids. V shed 6 bases and J shed 6 bases, with 14 bases lying between them. Germline assignment: CDR1 MNHNS and CDR2 SASEGT. Each sorted population was over 98% pure. Findings and caveats of the study: cDNA-based reads could over-represent cells with high TCR expression.

This TCR came from a woman aged 18-29 years in good health. Sequenced sample: central memory CD4+ T cells from blood. The chain recombines TRBV6-1 with TRBJ1-1; weak D call: TRBD1 (5 bases). Here the CDR3 reads CASRGGTEAEAFF. The CDR3 DNA sequence: TGTGCCAGCAGGGGAGGGACTGAGGCTGAAGCTTTCTTT.